This T cell receptor beta chain derives from a study of blood T cell repertoires in COVID-19. Study overall: Samples of COVID-19 (acute and convalescent) were obtained from the United States, Italy and Spain.

Generated by immunoSEQ multiplex PCR, the TCRdb table keeps only in-frame clones and is missing some. The sample carries around 80,000 clones, 80% to 95% recorded once. The sequenced sample was peripheral blood. The source of this sequence is an elderly woman with acute or convalescent COVID-19.

CDR3 loop: CASSLTGTGAPYEQYF. The CDR3 nucleotides are TGTGCCAGCTCACTGACCGGGACAGGGGCCCCCTACGAGCAGTACTTC. The chain recombines TRBV18 with TRBJ2-7; TRBD1 matches 10 bases. Germline V gives CDR1 KGHSH, CDR2 LQKENI. The V gene end was trimmed by 4 bases and the J gene end by 2 bases; junction bases not matched to a gene: 8. The CDR3 extends over 16 amino acids.